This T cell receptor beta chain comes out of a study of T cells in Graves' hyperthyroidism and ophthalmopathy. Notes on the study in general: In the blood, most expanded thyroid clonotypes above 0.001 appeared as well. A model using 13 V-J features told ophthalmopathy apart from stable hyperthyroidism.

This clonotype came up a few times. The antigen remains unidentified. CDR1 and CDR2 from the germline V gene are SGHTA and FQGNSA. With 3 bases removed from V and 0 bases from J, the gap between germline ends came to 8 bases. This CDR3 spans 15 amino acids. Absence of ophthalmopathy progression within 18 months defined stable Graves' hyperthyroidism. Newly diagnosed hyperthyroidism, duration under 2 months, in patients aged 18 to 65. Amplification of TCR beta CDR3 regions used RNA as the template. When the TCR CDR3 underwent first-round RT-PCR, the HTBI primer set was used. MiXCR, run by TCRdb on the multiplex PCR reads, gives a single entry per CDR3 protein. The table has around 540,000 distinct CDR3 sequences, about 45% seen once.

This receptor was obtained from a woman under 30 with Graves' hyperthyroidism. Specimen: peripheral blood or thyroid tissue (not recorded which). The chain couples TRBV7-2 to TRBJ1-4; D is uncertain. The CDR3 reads CASSLGPSTNEKLFF. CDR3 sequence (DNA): TGTGCCAGCAGCTTGGGCCCTTCAACTAATGAAAAACTGTTTTTT.